This T cell receptor (beta chain) was obtained from a study of CD8+ T cells in alopecia areata. Whole-study context: It was oral tofacitinib, at 5 to 10 mg twice daily, that treated patients received. The investigators scored severity in treated patients by the percentage of affected scalp area. Study-level results: Normal scalp showed lower clonality than lesional scalp, especially alopecia totalis/universalis.

In the case of this clone: The antigen remains undetermined.

Germline-derived CDR1 and CDR2 are SQVTM and ANQGSEA. The CDR3 loop spans 12 amino acids. V was clipped by 7 bases and J by 0 bases, with 8 bases between them. Treatment reported: oral pan-JAK inhibitor, 5-10 mg twice daily. Peripheral blood, together with lesional scalp punch biopsies, was collected from alopecia areata patients. As the sequencing template, cDNA was produced by extracting RNA and reverse transcribing it. Sequencing was performed with immunoSEQ multiplex PCR; in TCRdb, only in-frame clones are kept and a portion is missing. Of fewer than 250,000 clones listed, roughly 70% are singletons.

The chain couples TRBV29-1 to TRBJ2-3, with D tentatively TRBD2 (5 bases). The sample in question was CD4+ T cells sorted from blood, obtained around week 50, from a patient treated with tofacitinib. This receptor was taken from a human donor with alopecia areata. CDR3 amino acids: CSARESTDTQYF. The CDR3, as DNA: TGCAGCGCGAGGGAGAGCACAGATACGCAGTATTTT.